The present T cell receptor beta chain was sequenced within a study of cytomegalovirus exposure and HLA in healthy donors. General study results and limits: Later on, an analysis tied approximately 17,000 TCR beta sequences to HLA alleles at 0.05 false discovery rate.

13 Jbeta primers and 60 Vbeta primers were used for the PCR. The repertoire was sequenced with immunoSEQ multiplex PCR; TCRdb's copy has only in-frame clones and lacks some. Of fewer than 300,000 clones listed, 80% are singletons. At collection, donors were nominally healthy, but unrecorded immune exposures were probable. As concerns this clone: Its cognate antigen is unknown.

The receptor's source is a girl aged 2 to 10 in good health and CMV-seronegative. Sequencing used PBMCs.

The CDR3 region has the DNA TGTGCCAGTAGTCCAGACAGGGGGCTAAGGGGTTGGCGGTTCTTC. Its protein is CASSPDRGLRGWRFF. The rearrangement joins TRBV19 to TRBJ2-1; 10 nucleotides align to TRBD1. V was clipped by 5 bases and J by 15 bases; unmatched bases: 16. The V gene's germline CDR1 is LNHDA and CDR2 SQIVND (reference sequence). CDR3 length: 15 residues.